A single sample is the source of the 22 T cell receptor beta chains below, sequenced in a study of T cells expressing NK-cell markers. TCRdb reprocessed the 5' RACE reads and stores each CDR3 protein as one record, lacking DNA. The repertoire table contains about 170,000 distinct CDR3 sequences. Sequencing used blood T cells: a sorted CD56 or NKG2C T cell subset, CD4+ or CD8+ T cells, or bulk PBMC T cells (not recorded which). The receptors stem from a man aged 18-70 years in good health.

This chain connects TRBV19 to TRBJ1-2; TCRdb's D call of TRBD1 is untestable without DNA. Germline CDR1 LNHDA, CDR2 SQIVND (reference sequence). The CDR3 is made up of 11 amino acids. The CDR3 spells CASWDSYGYTF.

This sequence joins TRBV5-1 and TRBJ2-5. The germline V gene has CDR1 SGHRS and CDR2 YFSETQ. This CDR3 is 16 amino acids long. CDR3 region: CASSFSEATRLETQYF.

This sequence joins TRBV25-1 and TRBJ2-3; the D call of TRBD1 rests on TCRdb alone, since no DNA is present to check it. The germline gives CDR1 MGHDK, CDR2 SYGVNS. The CDR3 is made up of 16 amino acids. CDR3 protein: CASSLKLGGATDTQYF.

This chain links TRBV2 with TRBJ2-7; no DNA is available, so the TRBD1 call from TCRdb remains unchecked. This CDR3 has 15 amino acids. Per the germline V gene, CDR1 is SNHLY and CDR2 is FYNNEI. The CDR3 loop is CASSEVGGPKNEQYF.

V usage is TRBV5-4 and J usage is TRBJ2-6. The length of the CDR3 is 14 residues. Germline CDR1 SGHNT, CDR2 YYREEE (reference sequence). CDR3 region: CASSPGLAANVLTF.

V is TRBV7-8 and J is TRBJ2-5; TCRdb selects TRBD2, and the lack of DNA leaves this call unchecked. The CDR3 extends over 16 amino acids. Germline lookup yields CDR1 SGHVS and CDR2 FQNEAQ. The CDR3: CASSDNYGFPQETQYF.

The chain joins TRBV13 to TRBJ1-3; TCRdb indicates TRBD1, and absent DNA this call remains unverified. This CDR3 has 15 amino acids. Germline CDR1 reads PRHDT; CDR2 reads FYEKMQ (reference sequence). CDR3 amino acids: CASSPGRASGNTIYF. The entire variable domain, with the rest obtained from reference TRBV13 and TRBJ1-3, is as follows: AAGVIQSPRHLIKEKRETATLKCYPIPRHDTVYWYQQGPGQDPQFLISFYEKMQSDKGSIPDRFSAQQFSDYHSELNMSSLELGDSALYFCASSPGRASGNTIYFGEGSWLTVV.

The chain couples TRBV2 to TRBJ2-7; TCRdb picks TRBD1, but there is no DNA to check that call. From germline, CDR1 is SNHLY and CDR2 FYNNEI. There are 15 residues in the CDR3. CDR3: CASSEPGGRGGEQYF. Filled out from reference TRBV2 and TRBJ2-7, the complete variable domain reads EPEVTQTPSHQVTQMGQEVILRCVPISNHLYFYWYRQILGQKVEFLVSFYNNEISEKSEIFDDQFSVERPDGSNFTLKIRSTKLEDSAMYFCASSEPGGRGGEQYFGPGTRLTVT.

The V and J genes are TRBV12-3 or TRBV12-4 and TRBJ2-1; TCRdb gives TRBD1 as the D gene, but with no DNA this cannot be confirmed. The CDR3 runs 15 residues. The CDR3: CASRSGTGTYNEQFF.

The J gene is TRBJ1-1, the V gene TRBV14. This CDR3 is 15 amino acids long. Germline V gene lookup returns CDR1 SGHDN and CDR2 FVKESK. CDR3 in amino acids: CASSQDLTLNTEAFF.

The chain is built from TRBV11-3 and TRBJ2-1; TCRdb's D gene call, TRBD2, goes unchecked for lack of DNA. Germline V gives CDR1 SGHNT, CDR2 YENEEA. This CDR3 is built from 16 residues. CDR3 amino acids: CASSLGSHSSYNEQFF. Supplemented by reference TRBV11-3 and TRBJ2-1, the full variable domain reads EAGVVQSPRYKIIEKKQPVAFWCNPISGHNTLYWYLQNLGQGPELLIRYENEEAVDDSQLPKDRFSAERLKGVDSTLKIQPAELGDSAVYLCASSLGSHSSYNEQFFGPGTRLTVL.

The J gene is TRBJ2-7, the V gene TRBV6-1; checking the TCRdb D call of TRBD1 is not possible without DNA. The CDR3 has 13 residues. The germline V gene encodes CDR1 MNHNS and CDR2 SASEGT. CDR3 region: CASSQGAPYEQYF.

The rearrangement uses TRBV7-8 and TRBJ2-1; the D call of TRBD2 rests on TCRdb alone, since no DNA is present to check it. Germline V gene lookup returns CDR1 SGHVS and CDR2 FQNEAQ. This CDR3 has 15 residues. The CDR3 here is CASSAGTSGGTEQFF.

CDR3 in amino acids: CASSEDGGIGELFF. The chain has TRBV6-4 and TRBJ2-2; no DNA is available, so the TRBD1 call from TCRdb remains unchecked. CDR1 and CDR2 from the germline V gene are MRHNA and SNTAGT. The length of the CDR3 is 14 residues.

This chain links TRBV27 with TRBJ2-1. Germline V gene lookup returns CDR1 MNHEY and CDR2 SMNVEV (reference sequence). The CDR3 is made up of 16 amino acids. This chain's CDR3 is CASSLLTADYYNEQFF.

This rearrangement joins TRBV7-9 to TRBJ2-1; TCRdb gives TRBD1 as the D gene, but with no DNA this cannot be confirmed. CDR3 length: 16 amino acids. The germline CDR1 and CDR2 sequences are SEHNR and FQNEAQ (reference sequence). The CDR3 sequence: CASSPQTGSSYNEQFF.

The J gene is TRBJ2-5, the V gene TRBV6-2 or TRBV6-3; no DNA is available, so the TRBD1 call from TCRdb remains unchecked. CDR3 length: 14 residues. From germline, CDR1 is MNHEY and CDR2 SVGEGT. The CDR3 here is CASSPGQGPETQYF.

The rearrangement uses TRBV2 and TRBJ1-1. This CDR3 has 13 residues. The V gene's germline CDR1 is SNHLY and CDR2 FYNNEI. CDR3 sequence reads: CASKGGWDTEAFF.

The V gene is TRBV27, the J gene TRBJ1-1. There are 12 residues in the CDR3. Germline lookup yields CDR1 MNHEY and CDR2 SMNVEV (reference sequence). CDR3 protein: CASSHGTAEAFF.

J is TRBJ2-7 and V is TRBV28; no DNA is available, so the TRBD2 call from TCRdb remains unchecked. The germline V gene encodes CDR1 MDHEN and CDR2 SYDVKM. The CDR3 length is 13 residues. The CDR3: CASSFPGLSGQYF.

This rearrangement joins TRBV5-1 to TRBJ2-3. The CDR3 loop spans 15 amino acids. The germline CDR1 and CDR2 sequences are SGHRS and YFSETQ. This CDR3 reads CASSLGGLETDTQYF.

The CDR3 reads CASSLSSLGLVYEQYF. This sequence joins TRBV27 and TRBJ2-7; TCRdb lists TRBD2, though no DNA is available to test this call. The CDR3 sequence is 16 residues long. Germline assignment: CDR1 MNHEY and CDR2 SMNVEV (reference sequence).